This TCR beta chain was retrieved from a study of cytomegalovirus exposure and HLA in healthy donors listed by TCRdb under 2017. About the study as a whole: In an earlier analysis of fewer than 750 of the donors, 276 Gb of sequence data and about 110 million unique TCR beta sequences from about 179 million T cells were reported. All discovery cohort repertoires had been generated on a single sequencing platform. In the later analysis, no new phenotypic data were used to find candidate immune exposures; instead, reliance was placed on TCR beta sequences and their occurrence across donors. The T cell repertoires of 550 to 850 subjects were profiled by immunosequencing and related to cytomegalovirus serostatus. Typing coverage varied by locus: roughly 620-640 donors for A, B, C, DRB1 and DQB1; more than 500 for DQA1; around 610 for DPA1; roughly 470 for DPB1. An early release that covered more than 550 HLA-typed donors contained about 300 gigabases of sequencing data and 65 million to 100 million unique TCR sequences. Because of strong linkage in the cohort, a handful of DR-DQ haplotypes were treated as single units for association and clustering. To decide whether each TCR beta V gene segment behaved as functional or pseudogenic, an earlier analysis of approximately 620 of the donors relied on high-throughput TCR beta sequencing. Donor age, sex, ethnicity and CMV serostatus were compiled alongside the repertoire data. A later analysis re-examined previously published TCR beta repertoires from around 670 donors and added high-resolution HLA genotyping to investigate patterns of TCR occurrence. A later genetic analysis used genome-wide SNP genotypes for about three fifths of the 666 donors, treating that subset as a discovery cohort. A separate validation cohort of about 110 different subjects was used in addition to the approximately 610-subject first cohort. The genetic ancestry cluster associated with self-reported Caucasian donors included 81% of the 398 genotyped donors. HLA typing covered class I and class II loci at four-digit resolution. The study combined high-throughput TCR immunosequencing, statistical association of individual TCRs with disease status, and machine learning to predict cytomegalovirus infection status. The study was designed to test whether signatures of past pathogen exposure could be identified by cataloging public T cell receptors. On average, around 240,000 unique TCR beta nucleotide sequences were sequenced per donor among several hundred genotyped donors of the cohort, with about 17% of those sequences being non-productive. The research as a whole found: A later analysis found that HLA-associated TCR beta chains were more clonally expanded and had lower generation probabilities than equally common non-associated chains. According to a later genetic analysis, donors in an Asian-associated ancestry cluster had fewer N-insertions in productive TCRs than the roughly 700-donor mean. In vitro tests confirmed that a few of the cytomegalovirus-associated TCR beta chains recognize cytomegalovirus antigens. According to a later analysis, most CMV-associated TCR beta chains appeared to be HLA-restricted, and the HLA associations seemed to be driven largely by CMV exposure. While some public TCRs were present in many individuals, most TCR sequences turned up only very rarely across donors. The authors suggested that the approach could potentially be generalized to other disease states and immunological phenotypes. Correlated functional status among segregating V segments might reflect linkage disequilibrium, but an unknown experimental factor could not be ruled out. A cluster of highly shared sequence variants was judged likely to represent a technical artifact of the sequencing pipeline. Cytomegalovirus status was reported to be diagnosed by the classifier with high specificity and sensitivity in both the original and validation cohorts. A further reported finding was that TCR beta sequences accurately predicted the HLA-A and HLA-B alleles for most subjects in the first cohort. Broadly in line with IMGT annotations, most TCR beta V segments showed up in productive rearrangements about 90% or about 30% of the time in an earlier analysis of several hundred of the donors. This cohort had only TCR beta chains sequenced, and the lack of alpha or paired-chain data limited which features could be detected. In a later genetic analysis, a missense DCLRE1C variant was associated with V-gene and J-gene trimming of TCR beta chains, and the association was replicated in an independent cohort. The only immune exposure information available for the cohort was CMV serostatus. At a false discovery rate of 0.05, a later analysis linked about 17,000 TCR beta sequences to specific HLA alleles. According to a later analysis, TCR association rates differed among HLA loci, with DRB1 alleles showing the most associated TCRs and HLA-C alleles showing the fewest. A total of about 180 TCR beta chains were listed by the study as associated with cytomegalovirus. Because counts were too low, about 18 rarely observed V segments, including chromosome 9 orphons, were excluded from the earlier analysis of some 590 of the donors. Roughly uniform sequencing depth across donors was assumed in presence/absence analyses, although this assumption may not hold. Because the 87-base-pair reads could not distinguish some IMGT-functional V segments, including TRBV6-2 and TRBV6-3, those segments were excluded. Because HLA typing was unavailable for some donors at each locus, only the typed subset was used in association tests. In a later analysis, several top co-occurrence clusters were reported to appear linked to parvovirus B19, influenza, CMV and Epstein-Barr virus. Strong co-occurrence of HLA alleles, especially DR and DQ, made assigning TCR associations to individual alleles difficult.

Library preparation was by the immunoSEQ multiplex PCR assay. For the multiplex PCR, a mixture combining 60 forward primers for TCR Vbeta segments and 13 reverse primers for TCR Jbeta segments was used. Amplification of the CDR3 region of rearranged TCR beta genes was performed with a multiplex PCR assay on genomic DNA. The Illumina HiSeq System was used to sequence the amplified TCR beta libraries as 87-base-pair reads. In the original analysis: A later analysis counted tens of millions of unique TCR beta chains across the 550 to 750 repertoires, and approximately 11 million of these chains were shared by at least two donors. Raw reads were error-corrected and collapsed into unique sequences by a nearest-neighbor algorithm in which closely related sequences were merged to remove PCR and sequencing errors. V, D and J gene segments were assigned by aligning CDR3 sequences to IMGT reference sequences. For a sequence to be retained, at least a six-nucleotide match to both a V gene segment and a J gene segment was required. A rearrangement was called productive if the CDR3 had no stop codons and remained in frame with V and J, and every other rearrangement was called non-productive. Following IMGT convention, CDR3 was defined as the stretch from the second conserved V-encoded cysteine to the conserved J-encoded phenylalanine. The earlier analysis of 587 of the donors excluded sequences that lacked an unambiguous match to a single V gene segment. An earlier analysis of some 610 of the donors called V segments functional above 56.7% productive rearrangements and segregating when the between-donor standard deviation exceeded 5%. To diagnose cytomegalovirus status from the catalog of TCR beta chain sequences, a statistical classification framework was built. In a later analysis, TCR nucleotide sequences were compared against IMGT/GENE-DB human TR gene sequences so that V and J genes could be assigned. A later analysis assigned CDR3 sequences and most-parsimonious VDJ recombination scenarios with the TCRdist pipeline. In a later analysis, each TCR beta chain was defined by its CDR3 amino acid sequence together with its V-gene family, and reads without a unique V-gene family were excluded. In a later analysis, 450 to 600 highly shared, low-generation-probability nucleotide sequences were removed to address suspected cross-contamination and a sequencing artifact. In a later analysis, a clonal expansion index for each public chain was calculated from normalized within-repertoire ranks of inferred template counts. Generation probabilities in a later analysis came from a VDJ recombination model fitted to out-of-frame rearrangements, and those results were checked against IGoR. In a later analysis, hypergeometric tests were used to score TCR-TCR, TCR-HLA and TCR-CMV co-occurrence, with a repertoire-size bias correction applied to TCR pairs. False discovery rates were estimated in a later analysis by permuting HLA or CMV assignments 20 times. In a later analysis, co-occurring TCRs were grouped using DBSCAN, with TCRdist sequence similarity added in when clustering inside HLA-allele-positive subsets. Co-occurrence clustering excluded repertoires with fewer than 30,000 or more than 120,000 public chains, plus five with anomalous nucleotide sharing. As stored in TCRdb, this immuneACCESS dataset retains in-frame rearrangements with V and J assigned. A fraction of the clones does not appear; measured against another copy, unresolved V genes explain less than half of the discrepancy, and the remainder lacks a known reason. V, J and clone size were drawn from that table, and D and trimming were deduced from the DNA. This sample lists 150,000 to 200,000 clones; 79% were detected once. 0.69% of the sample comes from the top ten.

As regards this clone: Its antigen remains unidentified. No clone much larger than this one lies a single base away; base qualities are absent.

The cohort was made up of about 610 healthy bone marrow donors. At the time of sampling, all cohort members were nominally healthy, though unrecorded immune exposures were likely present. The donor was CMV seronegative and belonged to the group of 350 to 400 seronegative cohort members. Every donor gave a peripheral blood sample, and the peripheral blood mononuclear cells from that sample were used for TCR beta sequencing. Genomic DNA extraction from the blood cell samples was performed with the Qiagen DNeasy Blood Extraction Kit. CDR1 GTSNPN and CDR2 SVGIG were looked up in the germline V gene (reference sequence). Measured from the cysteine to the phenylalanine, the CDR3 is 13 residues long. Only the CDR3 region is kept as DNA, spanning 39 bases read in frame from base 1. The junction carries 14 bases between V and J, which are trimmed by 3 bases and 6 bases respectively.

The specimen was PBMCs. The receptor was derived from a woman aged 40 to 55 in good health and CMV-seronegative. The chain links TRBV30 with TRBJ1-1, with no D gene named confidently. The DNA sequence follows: TGTGCCTGGAGAATGATCCCCTCGGCTGAAGCTTTCTTT. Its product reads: CAWRMIPSAEAFF.